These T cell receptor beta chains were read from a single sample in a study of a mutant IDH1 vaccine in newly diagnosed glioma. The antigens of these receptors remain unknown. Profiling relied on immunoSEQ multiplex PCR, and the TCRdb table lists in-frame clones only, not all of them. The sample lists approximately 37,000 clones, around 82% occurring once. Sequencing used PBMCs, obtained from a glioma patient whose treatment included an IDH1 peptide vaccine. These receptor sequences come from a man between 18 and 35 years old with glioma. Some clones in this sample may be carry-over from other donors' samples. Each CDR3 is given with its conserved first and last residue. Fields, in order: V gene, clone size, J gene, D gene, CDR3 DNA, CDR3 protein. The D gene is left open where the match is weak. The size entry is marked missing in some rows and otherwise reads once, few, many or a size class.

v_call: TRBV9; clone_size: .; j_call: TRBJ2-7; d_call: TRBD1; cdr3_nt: TGTGCCAGCAGCGCCTCGACAGGGAAGGGCTACGAGCAGTACTTC; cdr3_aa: CASSASTGKGYEQYF
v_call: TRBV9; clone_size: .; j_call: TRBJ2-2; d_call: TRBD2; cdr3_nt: TGTGCCAGCAGGGGACTACCGAACACCGGGGAGCTGTTTTTT; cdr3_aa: CASRGLPNTGELFF
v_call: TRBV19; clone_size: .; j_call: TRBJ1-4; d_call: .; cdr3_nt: TGTGCCAGTAGTATAGGAGAGGGGGTACCTGGAAAACTGTTTTTT; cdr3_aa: CASSIGEGVPGKLFF
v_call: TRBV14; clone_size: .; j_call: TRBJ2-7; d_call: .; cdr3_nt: TGTGCCAGCAGCCTAACGGGTCTCTCCTACGAGCAGTACTTC; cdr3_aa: CASSLTGLSYEQYF
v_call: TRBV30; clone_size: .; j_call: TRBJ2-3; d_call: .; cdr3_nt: TGTGCCTGGAGCCCTAGCACAGATACGCAGTATTTT; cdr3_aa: CAWSPSTDTQYF
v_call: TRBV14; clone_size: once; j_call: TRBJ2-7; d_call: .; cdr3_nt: TGTGCCAGCAGCCCACGTCAGGGTCGGTACGAGCAGTACTTC; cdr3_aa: CASSPRQGRYEQYF
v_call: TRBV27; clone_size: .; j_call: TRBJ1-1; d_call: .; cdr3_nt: TGTGCCAGCAGTTTAGAAGGGCAGGGTGTCACTGAAGCTTTCTTT; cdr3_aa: CASSLEGQGVTEAFF
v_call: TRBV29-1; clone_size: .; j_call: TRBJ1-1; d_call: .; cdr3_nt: TGCAGCGTTACGCGAGGGGGACCGAACACTGAAGCTTTCTTT; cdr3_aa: CSVTRGGPNTEAFF
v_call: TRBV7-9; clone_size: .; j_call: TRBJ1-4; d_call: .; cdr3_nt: TGTGCCAGCAGCCCTTCGGGGGCCGGTGAAAAACTGTTTTTT; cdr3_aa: CASSPSGAGEKLFF
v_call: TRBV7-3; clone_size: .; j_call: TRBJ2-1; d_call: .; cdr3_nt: TGTGCCAGCAGCTTGGGGGCGGACTACAATGAGCAGTTCTTC; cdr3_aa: CASSLGADYNEQFF